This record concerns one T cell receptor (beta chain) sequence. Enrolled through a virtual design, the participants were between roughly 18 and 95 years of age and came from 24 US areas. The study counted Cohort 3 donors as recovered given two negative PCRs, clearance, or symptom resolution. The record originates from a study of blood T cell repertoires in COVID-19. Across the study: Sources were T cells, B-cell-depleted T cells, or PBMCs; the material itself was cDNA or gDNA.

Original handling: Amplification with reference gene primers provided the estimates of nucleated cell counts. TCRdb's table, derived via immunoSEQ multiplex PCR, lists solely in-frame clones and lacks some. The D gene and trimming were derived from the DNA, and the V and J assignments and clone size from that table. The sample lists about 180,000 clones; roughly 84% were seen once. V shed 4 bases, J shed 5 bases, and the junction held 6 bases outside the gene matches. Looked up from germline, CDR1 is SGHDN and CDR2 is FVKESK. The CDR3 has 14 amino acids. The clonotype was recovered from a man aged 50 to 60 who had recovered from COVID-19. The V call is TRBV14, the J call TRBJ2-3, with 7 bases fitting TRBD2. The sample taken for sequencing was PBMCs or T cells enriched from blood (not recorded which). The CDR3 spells CASSLDGGRDTQYF. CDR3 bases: TGTGCCAGCAGCCTAGACGGGGGGAGAGATACGCAGTATTTT.